Listed below are T cell receptor beta chains from one sample, sequenced in a study of OX40 agonist ivuxolimab in advanced cancers. Method: immunoSEQ multiplex PCR; TCRdb's copy keeps in-frame clones and lacks some. This table has about 77,000 clones, about nine tenths appearing once. This specimen consisted of CD4+ or CD8+ T cells sorted from blood, obtained in a trial of the OX40 agonist ivuxolimab. The receptors come from an adult with an advanced solid tumor such as melanoma, head and neck, liver or kidney cancer. Each CDR3 is given with its conserved first and last residue. Fields, in order: V gene, D gene, J gene, CDR3 protein, CDR3 DNA. D genes are given only for firm matches.

>TRBV25-1|NA|TRBJ1-2
CASSASGLYGYTF
TGTGCCAGCAGTGCATCGGGACTTTATGGCTACACCTTC
>TRBV11-3|TRBD2|TRBJ2-2
CASSPGLAGEELFF
TGTGCCAGCAGCCCGGGACTAGCGGGGGAGGAGCTGTTTTTT
>TRBV18|NA|TRBJ2-7
CASSISRLLAGGGEQYF
TGTGCCAGCTCAATTTCCCGTCTATTGGCAGGGGGAGGCGAGCAGTACTTC
>TRBV7-9|NA|TRBJ1-2
CASSLVWPQDPTYGYTF
TGTGCCAGCAGCTTAGTTTGGCCTCAGGATCCGACCTATGGCTACACCTTC
>TRBV7-9|NA|TRBJ1-2
CASSWATSGYTF
TGTGCCAGCAGCTGGGCAACAAGTGGCTACACCTTC
>TRBV2|NA|TRBJ1-5
CASSEEGQPQHF
TGTGCCAGCAGTGAAGAAGGTCAGCCCCAGCATTTT
>TRBV28|NA|TRBJ2-5
CASSRGTVVYQETQYF
TGTGCCAGCAGCCGCGGGACAGTCGTGTACCAAGAGACCCAGTACTTC
>TRBV6-1|NA|TRBJ1-5
CASSESHLGARGNQPQHF
TGTGCCAGCAGTGAATCCCACCTCGGCGCGCGGGGAAATCAGCCCCAGCATTTT
>TRBV7-9|NA|TRBJ2-7
CASSLEGGGGYEQYF
TGTGCCAGCAGCTTAGAGGGGGGAGGGGGATACGAGCAGTACTTC
>TRBV29-1|NA|TRBJ2-1
CSVDFRLDEQFF
TGCAGCGTTGATTTCCGTTTGGATGAGCAGTTCTTC
>TRBV2|NA|TRBJ2-2
CASSARGARGTGELFF
TGTGCCAGCAGTGCACGAGGGGCGAGGGGCACCGGGGAGCTGTTTTTT
>TRBV18|NA|TRBJ1-5
CASSPLVGYQPQHF
TGTGCCAGCTCACCCCTCGTGGGATATCAGCCCCAGCATTTT
>TRBV6-1|TRBD1|TRBJ2-5
CASRTTGGFGETQYF
TGTGCCAGCAGAACTACAGGGGGCTTCGGAGAGACCCAGTACTTC
>TRBV19|NA|TRBJ1-3
CATGPGRFSGNTIYF
TGTGCCACCGGACCCGGACGGTTCTCTGGAAACACCATATATTTT
>TRBV4-2|NA|TRBJ2-7
CASSPLSRYEQYF
TGTGCCAGCAGCCCCCTCTCCCGATACGAGCAGTACTTC
>TRBV9|TRBD2|TRBJ2-7
CASSVGATSGYEQYF
TGTGCCAGCAGCGTAGGAGCGACTAGCGGATACGAGCAGTACTTC
>TRBV4-1|TRBD1|TRBJ2-2
CASSQEGQGANTGELFF
TGCGCCAGCAGCCAAGAAGGACAGGGGGCGAACACCGGGGAGCTGTTTTTT
>TRBV4-2|TRBD2|TRBJ2-5
CASSQDGAAGKWTQYF
TGTGCCAGCAGCCAAGATGGTGCAGCGGGGAAATGGACCCAGTACTTC
>TRBV30|TRBD1|TRBJ1-2
CACGGGGGYTF
TGTGCCTGTGGAGGGGGCGGTGGCTACACCTTC
>TRBV5-1|NA|TRBJ2-3
CASSPGYGDTQYF
TGCGCCAGCAGTCCAGGATACGGAGATACGCAGTATTTT
>TRBV28|NA|TRBJ1-2
CASSSRGYAGSYGYTF
TGTGCCAGCAGTTCTCGGGGCTACGCTGGGTCCTATGGCTACACCTTC
>TRBV19|TRBD1|TRBJ1-5
CASSIMTGAPYSNQPQHF
TGTGCCAGTAGTATCATGACAGGGGCCCCATATAGCAATCAGCCCCAGCATTTT